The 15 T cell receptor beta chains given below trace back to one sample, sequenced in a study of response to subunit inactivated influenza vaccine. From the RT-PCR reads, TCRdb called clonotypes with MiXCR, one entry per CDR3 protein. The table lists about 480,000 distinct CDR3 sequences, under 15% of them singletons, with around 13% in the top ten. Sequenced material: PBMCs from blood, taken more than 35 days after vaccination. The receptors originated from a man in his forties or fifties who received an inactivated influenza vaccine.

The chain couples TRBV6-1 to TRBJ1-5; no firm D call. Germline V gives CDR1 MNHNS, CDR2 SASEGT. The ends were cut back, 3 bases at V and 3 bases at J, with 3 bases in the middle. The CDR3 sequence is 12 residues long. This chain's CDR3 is CASSDPNQPQHF. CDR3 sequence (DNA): TGTGCCAGCAGTGATCCCAATCAGCCCCAGCATTTT.

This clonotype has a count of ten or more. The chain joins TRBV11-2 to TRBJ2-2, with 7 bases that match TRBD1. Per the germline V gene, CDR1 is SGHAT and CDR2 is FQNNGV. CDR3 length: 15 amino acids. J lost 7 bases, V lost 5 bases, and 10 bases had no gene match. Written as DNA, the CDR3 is TGTGCCAGCAGCGTGGACAGGCAGCACCTCGGGGAGCTGTTTTTT. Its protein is CASSVDRQHLGELFF.

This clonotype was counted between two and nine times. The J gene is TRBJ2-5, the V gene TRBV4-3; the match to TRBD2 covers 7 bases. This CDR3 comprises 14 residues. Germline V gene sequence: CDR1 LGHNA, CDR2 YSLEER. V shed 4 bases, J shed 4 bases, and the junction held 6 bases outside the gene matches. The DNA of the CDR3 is TGCGCCAGCAGCCTCGGACTAGAGGGAGAGACCCAGTACTTC. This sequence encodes CASSLGLEGETQYF.

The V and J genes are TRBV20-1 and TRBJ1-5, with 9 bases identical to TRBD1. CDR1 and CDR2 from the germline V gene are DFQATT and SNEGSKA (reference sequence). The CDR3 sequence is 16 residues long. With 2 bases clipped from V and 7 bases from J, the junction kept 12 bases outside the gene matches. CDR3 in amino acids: CSARPPGQGLRQPQHF. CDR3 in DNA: TGCAGTGCTAGACCACCGGGACAGGGTTTGCGACAGCCCCAGCATTTT.

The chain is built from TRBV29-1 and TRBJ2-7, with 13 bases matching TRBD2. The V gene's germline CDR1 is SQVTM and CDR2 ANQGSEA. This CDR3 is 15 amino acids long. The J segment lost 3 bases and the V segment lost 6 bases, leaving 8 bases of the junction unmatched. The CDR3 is CSVGGLAGVIYEQYF. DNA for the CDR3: TGCAGCGTCGGAGGACTAGCGGGGGTAATCTACGAGCAGTACTTC.

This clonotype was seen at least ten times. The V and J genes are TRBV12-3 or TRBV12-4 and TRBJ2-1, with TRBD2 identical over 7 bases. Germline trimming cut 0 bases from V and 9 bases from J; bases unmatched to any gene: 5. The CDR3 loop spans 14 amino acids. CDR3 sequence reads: CASSLAAREGEQFF. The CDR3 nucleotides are TGTGCCAGCAGTTTAGCGGCCAGGGAGGGTGAGCAGTTCTTC.

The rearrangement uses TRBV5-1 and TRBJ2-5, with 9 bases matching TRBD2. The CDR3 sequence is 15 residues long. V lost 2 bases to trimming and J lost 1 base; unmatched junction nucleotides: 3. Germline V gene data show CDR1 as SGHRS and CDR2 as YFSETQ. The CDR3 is CASSFGSGSQETQYF. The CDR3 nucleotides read TGCGCCAGCAGCTTCGGTAGCGGGAGCCAAGAGACCCAGTACTTC. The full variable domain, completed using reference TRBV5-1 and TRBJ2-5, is KAGVTQTPRYLIKTRGQQVTLSCSPISGHRSVSWYQQTPGQGLQFLFEYFSETQRNKGNFPGRFSGRQFSNSRSEMNVSTLELGDSALYLCASSFGSGSQETQYFGPGTRLLVL.

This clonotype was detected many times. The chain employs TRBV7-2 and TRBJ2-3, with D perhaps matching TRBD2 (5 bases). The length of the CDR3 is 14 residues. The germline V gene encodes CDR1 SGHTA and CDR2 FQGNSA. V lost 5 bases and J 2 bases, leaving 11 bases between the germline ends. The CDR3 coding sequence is TGTGCCAGCAGCCTCTGGACTTACACAGATACGCAGTATTTT. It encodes CASSLWTYTDTQYF.

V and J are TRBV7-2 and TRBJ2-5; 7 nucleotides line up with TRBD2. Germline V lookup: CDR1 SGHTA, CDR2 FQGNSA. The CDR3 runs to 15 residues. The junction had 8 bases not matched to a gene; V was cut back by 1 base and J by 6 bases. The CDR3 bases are TGTGCCAGCAGCTTAGTACCCGCGGGGGTAAAGACCCAGTACTTC. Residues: CASSLVPAGVKTQYF. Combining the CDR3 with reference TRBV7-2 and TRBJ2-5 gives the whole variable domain GAGVSQSPSNKVTEKGKDVELRCDPISGHTALYWYRQSLGQGLEFLIYFQGNSAPDKSGLPSDRFSAERTGGSVSTLTIQRTQQEDSAVYLCASSLVPAGVKTQYFGPGTRLLVL.

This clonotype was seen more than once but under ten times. The CDR3 DNA sequence: TGTGCCAGCAGGTCCGGGACAGGGGTGGGTCAGCCCCAGCATTTT. Its protein product is CASRSGTGVGQPQHF. This chain joins TRBV6-1 and TRBJ1-5; TRBD1 aligns across 10 bases. Losses at the gene ends were 6 bases for V and 6 bases for J; bases not matched to a gene: 8. The germline CDR1 and CDR2 sequences are MNHNS and SASEGT. This CDR3 has 15 residues.

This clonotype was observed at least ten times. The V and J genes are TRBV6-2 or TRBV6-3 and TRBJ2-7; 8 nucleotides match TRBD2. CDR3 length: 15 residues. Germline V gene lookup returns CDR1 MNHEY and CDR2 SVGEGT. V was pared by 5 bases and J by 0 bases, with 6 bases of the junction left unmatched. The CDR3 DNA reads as TGTGCCAGCAGTCTTAGCGGGACCCTCTCCTACGAGCAGTACTTC. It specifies CASSLSGTLSYEQYF.

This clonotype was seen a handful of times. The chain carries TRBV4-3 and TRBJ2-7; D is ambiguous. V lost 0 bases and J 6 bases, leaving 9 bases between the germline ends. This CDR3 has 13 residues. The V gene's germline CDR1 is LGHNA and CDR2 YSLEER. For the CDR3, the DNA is TGCGCCAGCAGCCAAGATGCACGATCCGAGCAGTACTTC. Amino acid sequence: CASSQDARSEQYF.

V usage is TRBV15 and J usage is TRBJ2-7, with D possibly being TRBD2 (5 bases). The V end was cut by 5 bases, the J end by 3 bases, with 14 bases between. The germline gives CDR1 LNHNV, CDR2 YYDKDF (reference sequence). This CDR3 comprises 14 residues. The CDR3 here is CATSSTRENYEQYF. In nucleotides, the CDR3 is TGTGCCACCAGCTCTACGAGGGAGAACTACGAGCAGTACTTC.

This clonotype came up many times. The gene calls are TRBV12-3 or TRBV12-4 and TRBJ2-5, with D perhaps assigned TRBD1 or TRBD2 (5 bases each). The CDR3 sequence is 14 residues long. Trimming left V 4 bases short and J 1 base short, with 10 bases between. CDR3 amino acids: CASSWDGLQETQYF. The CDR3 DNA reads TGTGCCAGCAGTTGGGACGGACTCCAAGAGACCCAGTACTTC.

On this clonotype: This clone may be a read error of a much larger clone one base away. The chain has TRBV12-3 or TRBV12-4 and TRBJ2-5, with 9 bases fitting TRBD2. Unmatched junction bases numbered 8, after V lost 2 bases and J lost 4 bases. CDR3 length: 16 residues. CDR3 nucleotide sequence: TGTGCCAGCAGTTTACGTCGATTGACTAGCGGAGAGACCCAGTACTTC. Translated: CASSLRRLTSGETQYF.